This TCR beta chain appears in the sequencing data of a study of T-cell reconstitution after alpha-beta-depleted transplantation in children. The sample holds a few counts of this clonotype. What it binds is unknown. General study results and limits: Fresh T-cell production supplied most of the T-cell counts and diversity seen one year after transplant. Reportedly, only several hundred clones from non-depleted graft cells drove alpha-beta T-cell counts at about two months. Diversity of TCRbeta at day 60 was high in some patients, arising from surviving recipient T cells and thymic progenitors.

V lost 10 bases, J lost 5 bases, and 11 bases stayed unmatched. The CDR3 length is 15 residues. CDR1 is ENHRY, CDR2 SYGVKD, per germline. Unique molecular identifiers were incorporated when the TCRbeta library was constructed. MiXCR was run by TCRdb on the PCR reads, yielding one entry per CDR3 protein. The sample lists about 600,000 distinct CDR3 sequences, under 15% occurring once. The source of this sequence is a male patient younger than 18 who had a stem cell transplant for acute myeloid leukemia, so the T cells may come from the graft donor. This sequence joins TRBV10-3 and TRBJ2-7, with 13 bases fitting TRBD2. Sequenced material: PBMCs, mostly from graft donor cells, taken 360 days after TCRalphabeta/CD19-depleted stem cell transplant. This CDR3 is CATQRTSGGADEQYF. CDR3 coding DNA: TGTGCCACCCAAAGGACTAGCGGGGGAGCGGACGAGCAGTACTTC.